This TCR beta chain was recovered during a study of blood T cells in healthy people across ages. Whole-study findings and limits: Expanded clonotype shifts may have been confounded, as the donors had an unknown CMV status. Long-lived donors exceeded aged donors in naive CD4+ cells and diversity. Unsorted PBMCs blocked a conclusive comparison of naive and antigen-experienced cells.

The table lists this clonotype with a few counts. What it recognizes is unknown. Sample-barcoded 5' priming and a J-beta primer mix drove a second PCR of roughly 7 to 11 cycles. MiXCR, run by TCRdb on the 5' RACE reads, gives a single entry per CDR3 protein. This table has some 690,000 distinct CDR3 sequences, 20% to 25% appearing once. The CDR3 covers 15 residues. Germline CDR1 and CDR2: SGHRS and YFSETQ. V dropped 1 base and J dropped 0 bases, with 7 bases sitting between them. The rearrangement joins TRBV5-1 to TRBJ1-4; no clear D. The source of this sequence is a man between 65 and 79 years old in good health. Sequences were obtained from blood. CDR3 in amino acids: CASSLRTATNEKLFF. The DNA for the CDR3 is TGCGCCAGCAGCTTGAGGACGGCAACTAATGAAAAACTGTTTTTT.